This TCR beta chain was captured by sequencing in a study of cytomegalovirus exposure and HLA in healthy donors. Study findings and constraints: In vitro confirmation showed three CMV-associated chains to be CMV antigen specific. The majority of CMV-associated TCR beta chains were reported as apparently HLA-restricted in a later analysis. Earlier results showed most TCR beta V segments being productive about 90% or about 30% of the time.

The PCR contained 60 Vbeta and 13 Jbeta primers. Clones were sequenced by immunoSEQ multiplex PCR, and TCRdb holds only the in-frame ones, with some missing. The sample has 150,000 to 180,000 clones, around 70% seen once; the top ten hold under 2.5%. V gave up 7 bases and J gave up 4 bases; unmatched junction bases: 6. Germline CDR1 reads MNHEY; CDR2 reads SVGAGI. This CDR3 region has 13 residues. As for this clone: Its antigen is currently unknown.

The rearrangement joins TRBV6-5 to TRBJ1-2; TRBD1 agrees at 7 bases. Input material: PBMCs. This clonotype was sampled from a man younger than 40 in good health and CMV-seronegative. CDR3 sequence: CASTQGQIYGYTF. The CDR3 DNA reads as TGTGCCAGCACCCAGGGACAGATCTATGGCTACACCTTC.